Included here is one TCR beta chain sequence, with context. The sample comes from a study of cytotoxic CD8 clonotypes in ibrutinib-treated CLL. The method was immunoSEQ multiplex PCR; TCRdb's version includes in-frame clones alone and lacks a portion of them. Of approximately 350,000 clones listed, roughly 70% were seen once; the top ten hold roughly 6%. This CDR3 is 13 amino acids long. Per germline, CDR1 MNHEY and CDR2 SMNVEV (reference sequence). V was pared by 5 bases and J by 4 bases, with 11 bases between. V usage is TRBV27 and J usage is TRBJ2-5; D is unresolved. The sequence derives from a human donor with chronic lymphocytic leukemia. The input for sequencing was PBMCs, taken after 36 months of ibrutinib treatment. This CDR3 reads CASSPYNGETQYF. In DNA, the CDR3 is TGTGCCAGCAGTCCTTACAATGGAGAGACCCAGTACTTC.